A selection of T cell receptor beta chains follows, all from one sample in a study of CD8+ T cells in alopecia areata. The assay was immunoSEQ multiplex PCR, and TCRdb's table has in-frame clones only and misses some. Of about 180,000 clones in the sample, approximately 51% were seen once. The sample was CD8+ T cells sorted from blood, taken at week 52, from a patient treated with tofacitinib. The receptors here all came from a human donor with alopecia areata. CDR3s include the opening cysteine and the closing phenylalanine or tryptophan. D genes are given only for firm matches. Only part of the rows carry a size: once, few, many, or a class if the clone is expanded.

CASSLEAGISF	TGTGCCAGCAGCTTGGAGGCAGGGATTTCTTTC	.	.	TRBV5-4	TRBJ2-6
CSVFNPGYRENIQYF	TGCAGCGTTTTCAACCCAGGGTATCGGGAAAACATTCAGTACTTC	.	.	TRBV29-1	TRBJ2-4
CASSPGLAGDNEQFF	TGTGCCAGCTCACCGGGACTAGCGGGGGACAATGAGCAGTTCTTC	TRBD2	few	TRBV18	TRBJ2-1
CASSLRGGTEAFF	TGTGCCAGCAGCTTACGGGGCGGGACTGAAGCTTTCTTT	.	few	TRBV5-6	TRBJ1-1
CASSFLNTEAFF	TGTGCCAGCAGCTTTCTGAACACTGAAGCTTTCTTT	.	once	TRBV11-2	TRBJ1-1
CASSTWTGRETQYF	TGTGCCAGCAGCACCTGGACAGGGAGAGAGACCCAGTACTTC	TRBD1	.	TRBV7-8	TRBJ2-5
CASATNTEAFF	TGTGCCAGCGCCACGAACACTGAAGCTTTCTTT	.	.	TRBV2	TRBJ1-1
CSVRGGVGSDTEAFF	TGCAGCGTTCGGGGCGGGGTTGGATCGGACACTGAAGCTTTCTTT	.	.	TRBV29-1	TRBJ1-1
CASGAGEQYF	TGTGCCAGCGGGGCTGGGGAGCAGTACTTC	.	.	TRBV27	TRBJ2-7
CSVEGRGRGTEAFF	TGCAGCGTTGAAGGCAGGGGCAGGGGCACTGAAGCTTTCTTT	.	.	TRBV29-1	TRBJ1-1